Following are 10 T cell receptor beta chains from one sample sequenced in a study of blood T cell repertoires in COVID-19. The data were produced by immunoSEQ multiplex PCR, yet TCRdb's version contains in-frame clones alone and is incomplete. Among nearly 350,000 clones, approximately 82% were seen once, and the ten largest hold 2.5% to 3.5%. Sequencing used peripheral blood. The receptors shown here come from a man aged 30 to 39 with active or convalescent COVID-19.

The CDR3 loop reads CASSLVSESTEAFF. DNA of the CDR3: TGTGCCAGCAGCTTAGTATCGGAGAGCACTGAAGCTTTCTTT. V usage is TRBV11-2 and J usage is TRBJ1-1; D gene ambiguous. CDR3 length: 14 amino acids. Germline CDR1 is SGHAT and CDR2 is FQNNGV. V lost 1 base, J lost 4 bases, and 10 bases lay in between.

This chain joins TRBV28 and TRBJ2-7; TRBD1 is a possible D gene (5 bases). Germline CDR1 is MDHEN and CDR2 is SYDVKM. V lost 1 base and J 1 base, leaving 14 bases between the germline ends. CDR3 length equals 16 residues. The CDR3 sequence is CASSLSQTAPSYEQYF. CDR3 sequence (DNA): TGTGCCAGCAGTTTATCACAGACAGCTCCTTCCTACGAGCAGTACTTC.

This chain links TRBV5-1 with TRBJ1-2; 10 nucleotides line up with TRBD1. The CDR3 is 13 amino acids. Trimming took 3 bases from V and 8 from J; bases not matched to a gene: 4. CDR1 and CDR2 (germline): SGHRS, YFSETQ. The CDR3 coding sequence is TGCGCCAGCAGCTCGGGACAGGGGAAGGGCTACACCTTC. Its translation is CASSSGQGKGYTF.

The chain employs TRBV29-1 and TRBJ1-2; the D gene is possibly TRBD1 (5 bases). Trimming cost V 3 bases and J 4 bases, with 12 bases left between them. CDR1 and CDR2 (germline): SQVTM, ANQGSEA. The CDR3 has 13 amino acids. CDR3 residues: CSVDPGTSYGYTF. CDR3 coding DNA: TGCAGCGTTGACCCAGGGACTTCCTATGGCTACACCTTC.

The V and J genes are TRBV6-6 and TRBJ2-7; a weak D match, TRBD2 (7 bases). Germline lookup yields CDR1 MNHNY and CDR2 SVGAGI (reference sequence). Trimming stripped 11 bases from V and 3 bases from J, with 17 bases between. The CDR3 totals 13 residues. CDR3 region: CAARWGGGYEQYF. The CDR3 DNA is TGTGCCGCCCGCTGGGGGGGCGGCTACGAGCAGTACTTC.

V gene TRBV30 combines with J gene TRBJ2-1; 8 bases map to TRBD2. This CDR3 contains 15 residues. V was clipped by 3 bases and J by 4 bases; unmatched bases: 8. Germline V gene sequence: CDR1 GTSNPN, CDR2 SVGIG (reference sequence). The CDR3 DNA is TGTGCCTGGAGCGGGGGAGCGGGAGCATACAATGAGCAGTTCTTC. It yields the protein CAWSGGAGAYNEQFF.

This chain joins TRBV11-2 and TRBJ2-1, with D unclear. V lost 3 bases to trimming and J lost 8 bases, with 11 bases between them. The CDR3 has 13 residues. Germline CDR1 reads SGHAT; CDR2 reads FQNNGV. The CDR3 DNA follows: TGTGCCAGCAGCTTTTCTAGACTCGATGAGCAGTTCTTC. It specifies CASSFSRLDEQFF.

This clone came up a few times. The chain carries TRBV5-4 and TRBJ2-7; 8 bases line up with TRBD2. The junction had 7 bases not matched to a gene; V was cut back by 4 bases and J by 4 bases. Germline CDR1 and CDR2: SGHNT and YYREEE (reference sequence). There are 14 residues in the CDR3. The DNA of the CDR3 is TGTGCCAGCAGCCCGGGGACTAGTAGTTACGAGCAGTACTTC. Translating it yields CASSPGTSSYEQYF.

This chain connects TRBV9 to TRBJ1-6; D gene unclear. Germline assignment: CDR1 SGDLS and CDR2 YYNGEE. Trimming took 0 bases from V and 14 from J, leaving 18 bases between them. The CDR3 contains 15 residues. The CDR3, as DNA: TGTGCCAGCAGCGTAGGGGAGGGTTATCGTTTATCCCTCCACTTT. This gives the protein CASSVGEGYRLSLHF.

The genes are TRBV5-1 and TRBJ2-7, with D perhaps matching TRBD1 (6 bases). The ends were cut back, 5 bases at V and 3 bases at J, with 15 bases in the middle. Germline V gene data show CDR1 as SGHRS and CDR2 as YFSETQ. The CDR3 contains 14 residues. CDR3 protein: CASSFRTENYEQYF. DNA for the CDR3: TGCGCCAGCAGTTTTAGGACAGAGAACTACGAGCAGTACTTC.